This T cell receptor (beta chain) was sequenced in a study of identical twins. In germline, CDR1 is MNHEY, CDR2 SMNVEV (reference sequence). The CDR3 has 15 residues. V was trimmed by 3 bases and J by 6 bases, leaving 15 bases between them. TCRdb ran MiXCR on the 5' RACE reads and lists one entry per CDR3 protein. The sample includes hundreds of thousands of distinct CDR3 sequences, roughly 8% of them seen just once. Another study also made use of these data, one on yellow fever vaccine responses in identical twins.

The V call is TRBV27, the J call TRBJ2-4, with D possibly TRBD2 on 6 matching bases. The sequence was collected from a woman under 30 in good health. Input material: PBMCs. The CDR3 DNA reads TGTGCCAGCAGTTTGATTAGTAACGGGGGAAACATTCAGTACTTC. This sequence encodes CASSLISNGGNIQYF.